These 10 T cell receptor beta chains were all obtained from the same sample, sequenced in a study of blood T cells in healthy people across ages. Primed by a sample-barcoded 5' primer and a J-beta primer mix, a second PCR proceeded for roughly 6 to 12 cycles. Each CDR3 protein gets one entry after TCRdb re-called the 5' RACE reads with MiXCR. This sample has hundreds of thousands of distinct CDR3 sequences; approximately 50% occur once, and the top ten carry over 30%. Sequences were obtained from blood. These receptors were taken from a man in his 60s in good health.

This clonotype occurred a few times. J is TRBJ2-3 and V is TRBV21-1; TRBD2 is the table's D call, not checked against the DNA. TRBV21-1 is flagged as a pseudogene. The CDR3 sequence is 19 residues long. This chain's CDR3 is CASSNNRTSGGRSTDTQYF. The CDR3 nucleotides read TGTGCCAGCAGCAATAACCGGACTAGCGGGGGCCGGAGCACAGATACGCAGTATTTT.

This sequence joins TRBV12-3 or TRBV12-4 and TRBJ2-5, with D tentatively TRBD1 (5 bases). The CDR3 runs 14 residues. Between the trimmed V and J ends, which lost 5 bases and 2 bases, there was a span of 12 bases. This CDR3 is CASSKDNRQETQYF. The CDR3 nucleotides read TGTGCCAGCAGTAAGGACAATAGGCAAGAGACCCAGTACTTC.

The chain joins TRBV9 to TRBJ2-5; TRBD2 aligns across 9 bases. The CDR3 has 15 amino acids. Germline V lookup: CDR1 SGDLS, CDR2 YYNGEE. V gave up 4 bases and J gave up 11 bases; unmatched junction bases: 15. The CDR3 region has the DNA TGTGCCAGCAGCTCTGAGGCGGGGGGGCCCTATGAGCAGTACTTC. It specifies CASSSEAGGPYEQYF.

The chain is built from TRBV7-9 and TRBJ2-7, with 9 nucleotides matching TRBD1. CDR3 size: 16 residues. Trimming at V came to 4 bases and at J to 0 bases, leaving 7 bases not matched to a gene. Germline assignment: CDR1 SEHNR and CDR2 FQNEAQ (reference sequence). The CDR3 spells CASSSVGQGNSYEQYF. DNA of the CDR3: TGTGCCAGCAGCTCCGTGGGACAGGGCAACTCCTACGAGCAGTACTTC.

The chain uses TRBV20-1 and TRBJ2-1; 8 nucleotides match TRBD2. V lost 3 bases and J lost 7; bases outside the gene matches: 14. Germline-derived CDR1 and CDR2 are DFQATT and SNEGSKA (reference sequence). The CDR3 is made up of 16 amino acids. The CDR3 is CSASGGLAGGQNEQFF. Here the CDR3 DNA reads TGCAGTGCTAGTGGGGGTTTGGCGGGGGGCCAAAATGAGCAGTTCTTC.

The CDR3 coding sequence is TGTGCCAGCAGTTTCCAGGGAGGCTATGGCTACACCTTC. It is translated as CASSFQGGYGYTF. This chain joins TRBV12-3 or TRBV12-4 and TRBJ1-2, with D perhaps matching TRBD1 (5 bases). The CDR3 is 13 residues long. Trimming took off 3 bases at V and 4 bases at J, with 9 bases between the two ends.

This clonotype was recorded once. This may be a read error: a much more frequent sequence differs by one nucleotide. CDR3 sequence (DNA): TGTGCCAGCAGCTTAGCGGGGGCAGCGACCCAGTACTTC. It encodes CASSLAGAATQYF. The V call is TRBV11-2, the J call TRBJ2-5; D is perhaps TRBD1 or TRBD2 (6 bases each). CDR1 is SGHAT and CDR2 is FQNNGV in the germline V gene. Trimming took off 1 base at V and 7 bases at J, with 10 bases between the two ends. CDR3 length equals 13 residues.

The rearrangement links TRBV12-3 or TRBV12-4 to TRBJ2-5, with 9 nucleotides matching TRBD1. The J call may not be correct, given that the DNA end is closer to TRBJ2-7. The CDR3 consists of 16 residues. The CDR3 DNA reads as TGTGCCAGCAGTTTCTTTTCGGGACAGGGAACCTACGAGCAGTACTTC. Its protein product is CASSFFSGQGTYEQYF.

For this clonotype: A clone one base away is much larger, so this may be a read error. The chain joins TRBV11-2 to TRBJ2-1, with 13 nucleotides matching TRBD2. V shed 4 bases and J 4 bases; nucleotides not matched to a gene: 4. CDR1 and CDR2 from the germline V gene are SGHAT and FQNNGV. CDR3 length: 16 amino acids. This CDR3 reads CASSSGLAGTYNEQFF. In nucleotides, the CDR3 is TGTGCCAGCAGCTCGGGACTAGCGGGGACTTACAATGAGCAGTTCTTC.

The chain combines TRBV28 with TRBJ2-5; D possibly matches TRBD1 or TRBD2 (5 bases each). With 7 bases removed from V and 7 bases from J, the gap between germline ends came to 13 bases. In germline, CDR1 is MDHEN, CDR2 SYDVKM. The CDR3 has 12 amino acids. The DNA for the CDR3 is TGTGCCAGCACCGGGACGGCCAGGACCCAGTACTTC. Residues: CASTGTARTQYF.